This T cell receptor (beta chain) derives from a study of shared clonotypes between healthy human individuals. Study findings and constraints: Sampling was confined to blood; repertoires within tissues likely differ. On the whole, naive subsets had larger estimated richness than memory subsets had. Against clonotypes common to all four donors, non-shared ones had lower generation probabilities.

CDR3 length: 15 residues. Germline V CDR1 and CDR2: SEHNR, FQNEAQ (reference sequence). Trimming pared 2 bases from V and 2 bases from J, leaving 13 bases between. Study processing details: From ImmunoSEQ came sequences covering only the junction and carrying no quality scores, so filtering differed. TCRdb's copy holds only in-frame clones and misses some; the assay was immunoSEQ multiplex PCR. V, J and clone size were drawn from that table, and D and trimming were deduced from the DNA. The sample holds approximately 1,000,000 clones, around three quarters seen once. Remarks on this clone: Its matching antigen is unknown.

The J gene is TRBJ2-7, the V gene TRBV7-9; D assignment may be TRBD1 or TRBD2 (6 bases each). The TCR originated in a man aged 18 to 29 in good health. Some clones in this sample may be carry-over from other donors' samples. Material for sequencing was memory CD4+ T cells from PBMCs. The subset is: CD45RA-negative fraction. Here the CDR3 reads CASSLIRGAAYEQYF. The CDR3 DNA sequence: TGTGCCAGCAGCTTAATAAGGGGGGCGGCCTACGAGCAGTACTTC.